This T cell receptor beta chain was captured by sequencing in a study of T cell responses to AZD1222 COVID-19 vaccine (dated by TCRdb to about 2021). For the study in its entirety: AZD1222 recipients whose second dose came at about 4 weeks and those whose second dose came at about 12 weeks were combined into one group, since spike-specific TCR depth and breadth did not differ between the two schedules. TCR sequencing covered about 230 trial participants: nearly 210 given two doses of AZD1222 and about 26 given two doses of MenACWY control vaccine. Trial participants were enrolled into age subgroups of 18-55, 56-69 and 70-plus years, which contained about 160, 30 and 59 TCR-sequenced participants, respectively.

The CDR3 runs 12 amino acids, cysteine and phenylalanine included. Only the CDR3 portion is preserved as DNA: 36 bases, with reading frame beginning at the first base. Sequences SEHNR (CDR1) and FQNEAQ (CDR2) are obtained from the germline V gene (reference sequence). V is shortened by 5 bases, J by 5 bases, and the region joining them spans 9 bases. The CDR3 regions of human TCRbeta chains were analyzed by immunosequencing. As for the authors' bioinformatics: Repertoire TCRs were matched against a reference library of SARS-CoV-2-specific TCRs generated with the MIRA antigen-specificity platform. Breadth was defined as the fraction of unique TCRs that were SARS-CoV-2-associated, and depth was defined as the fraction of total T cells that were SARS-CoV-2-associated. Using the MIRA data, each spike-specific TCR was mapped to the spike region that the TCR reacts to and placed in a CD4 or CD8 class. Log10-transformed breadth and depth values were compared by one-way ANOVA with Sidak's multiple comparisons tests. In TCRdb, the immuneACCESS table is reduced to in-frame sequences with V and J assigned. These tables do not hold every clone; where another copy was compared, an unresolved V gene accounts for under half, and the others remain unexplained. V, J and clone size reflect that table, while D and trimming were determined from the DNA. The sample includes fewer than 120,000 clones, with roughly four fifths observed a single time. The ten largest clonotypes hold 4% to 5% of the sample.

Results and caveats for the whole study, not just this receptor: No day 14 peak-response samples were available, so repertoires were characterized only after the peak T cell response. Participants were mostly white British, with more females than males. The authors suggested clonal diversity may have been underestimated. Nearly half of unique spike-specific TCRs reportedly recognized epitopes outside regions mutated in the B.1.351 and B.1.1.7 variants. In the small 56-69-year group, the increase in depth fell short of significance, most likely because of low power. The whole spike protein was spanned by vaccine-associated CD4 TCRs, and dominant responses were seen in regions 160-218 and 743-854. Conclusions about previously exposed vaccinees are limited, since just 5 or 6 AZD1222 recipients were seropositive for SARS-CoV-2 at baseline. After two AZD1222 doses, both the breadth and the depth of spike-specific TCRs were significantly higher than at day 0 and than in MenACWY recipients.

Details on this clone: There is no known antigen for this receptor. Per-base qualities were not stored, and no clone one base away is much larger.

This sample's time point label indicates: baseline before first vaccination. Vaccinee samples came from UK trials COV001 and COV002, including a single-blind randomized controlled phase 2/3 trial of AZD1222 (ChAdOx1 nCoV-19) in healthy adults. For TCRbeta chain sequencing, PBMC samples were collected from trial participants at day 0 and at day 28 after the second dose. The rearrangement combines TRBV7-9 with TRBJ1-1, with no reliable assignment of the D segment. This specimen was peripheral blood, taken on day 0 of AZD1222 vaccination. The sequence derives from an adult in good health. The CDR3 protein sequence reads: CASSPGGTEAFF. The nucleotide sequence reads as follows: TGTGCCAGCAGCCCCGGCGGGACTGAAGCTTTCTTT.